Listed here are 9 T cell receptor beta chains from one sample, sequenced in a study of cytomegalovirus exposure and HLA in healthy donors. Researchers ran the PCR with 60 Vbeta and 13 Jbeta primers. Generated by immunoSEQ multiplex PCR, the TCRdb table keeps only in-frame clones and is missing some. Here the sample spans 95,000 to 100,000 clones, around four fifths being singletons. The source material was PBMCs. These receptors were taken from an older woman in good health and CMV-seronegative.

The rearrangement uses TRBV9 and TRBJ1-1; no clear D gene. The CDR3 covers 13 residues. Germline V gene data show CDR1 as SGDLS and CDR2 as YYNGEE. Trimming left V 0 bases short and J 1 base short, with 4 bases between. Written as DNA, the CDR3 is TGTGCCAGCAGCGTAGACTGGAACACTGAAGCTTTCTTT. It translates to CASSVDWNTEAFF.

This chain connects TRBV5-1 to TRBJ2-1, with D perhaps matching TRBD2 (6 bases). CDR3 size: 14 residues. Germline values: CDR1 SGHRS, CDR2 YFSETQ. Trimming removed 0 bases at V and 15 bases at J, with 19 bases between. In DNA form, the CDR3 reads TGCGCCAGCAGCTTGGGGGGGGACCACTCGTTTCCGTTCTTC. This translates into CASSLGGDHSFPFF.

The gene calls are TRBV7-2 and TRBJ2-5; D call uncertain. Trimming left V 5 bases short and J 4 bases short, with 14 bases between. Germline lookup yields CDR1 SGHTA and CDR2 FQGNSA. The CDR3 loop spans 14 amino acids. CDR3 sequence: CASSRTGMRETQYF. CDR3 DNA: TGTGCCAGCAGCCGCACCGGTATGCGAGAGACCCAGTACTTC.

The sample holds one count of this clone. V gene TRBV15 combines with J gene TRBJ2-3; TRBD2 matches at 9 bases. The CDR3 is made up of 15 amino acids. Germline trimming cut 6 bases from V and 6 bases from J; bases unmatched to any gene: 10. The germline gives CDR1 LNHNV, CDR2 YYDKDF (reference sequence). The CDR3 coding sequence is TGTGCCACCAGTCCGGGACTAGCCTTGTCGGATACGCAGTATTTT. Translated, it gives CATSPGLALSDTQYF.

J is TRBJ2-7 and V is TRBV5-6; the match to TRBD1 covers 10 bases. The V gene end was trimmed by 4 bases and the J gene end by 6 bases; junction bases not matched to a gene: 7. CDR3 length equals 14 residues. The germline CDR1 and CDR2 sequences are SGHDT and YYEEEE. The CDR3 bases are TGTGCCAGCAGCAGCCGGGACAGGGGTGTCGAGCAGTACTTC. Amino acid sequence: CASSSRDRGVEQYF. The entire variable domain, with the rest obtained from reference TRBV5-6 and TRBJ2-7, is as follows: DAGVTQSPTHLIKTRGQQVTLRCSPKSGHDTVSWYQQALGQGPQFIFQYYEEEERQRGNFPDRFSGHQFPNYSSELNVNALLLGDSALYLCASSSRDRGVEQYFGPGTRLTVT.

The V and J genes are TRBV6-5 and TRBJ2-5; 13 bases are a match to TRBD2. Germline V gives CDR1 MNHEY, CDR2 SVGAGI. The ends lost 6 bases at V and 5 bases at J; junction bases unmatched: 0. This CDR3 contains 13 residues. The chain's CDR3 is CASRLAGGETQYF. DNA of the CDR3: TGTGCCAGCAGACTAGCGGGGGGGGAGACCCAGTACTTC.

In this sample, this clone turned up once. The rearrangement links TRBV27 to TRBJ2-5, with 9 bases identical to TRBD2. The CDR3 contains 14 residues. With 7 bases clipped from V and 4 bases from J, the junction kept 7 bases outside the gene matches. Germline loops: CDR1 MNHEY, CDR2 SMNVEV (reference sequence). DNA of the CDR3: TGTGCCAGCACTAATAGCGGGAGAAGAGAGACCCAGTACTTC. Its protein is CASTNSGRRETQYF.

This clone was seen just once. The chain recombines TRBV7-2 with TRBJ2-1; TRBD2 matches at 7 bases. The germline V gene encodes CDR1 SGHTA and CDR2 FQGNSA. V dropped 1 base and J dropped 11; count of bases not matched to a gene: 11. The CDR3 length is 15 residues. The CDR3 loop reads CASSLVGGRDPKQFF. The CDR3 region has the DNA TGTGCCAGCAGCTTAGTCGGTGGGAGGGACCCCAAGCAGTTCTTC.

With respect to this clone: Germline is not matched at one junction end, which may reflect a read error. The chain links TRBV2 to TRBJ2-7, with D possibly matching TRBD2 (6 bases). Germline loops: CDR1 SNHLY, CDR2 FYNNEI. This CDR3 is built from 11 residues. CDR3 DNA: TGTTCCAGCAAGGAGGGCTACGAGCAGTACTTC. Translation gives CSSKEGYEQYF.